The text below deals with one TCR beta chain. Which antigen it targets is not known. This specimen belongs to a study of T cells expressing NK-cell markers (TCRdb year 2020). For the wider study: In sorted CD3+CD56+NKG2C+, CD3+CD56+NKG2C- and CD3+CD56-NKG2C+ T-cell subsets from about 8 donors, TCR beta-chain repertoires were profiled. The study sequenced eight donors, all healthy volunteers chosen at random: three men and five women. Seven of the eight sequenced donors were HCMV-seropositive and one was HCMV-seronegative. Illumina HiSeq 2000/2500, MiSeq or NextSeq was used to sequence libraries as 2 x 150 bp reads. General study outcomes and caveats: In six donors, the dominant CD3+CD56+NKG2C+ clonotypes were found to rank among the top 10 CD8+ clonotypes and to make up roughly 1.0-7.0% of CD8+ T cells. Those dominant clonotypes were again the most abundant among CD3+CD56-NKG2C+ cells in several donors, at 28.3-60.1%. It remained unclear whether the expanded NKG2C-expressing T cell clones were specific for HCMV antigens.

HCMV-specific IgG was detected in serum with a commercial ELISA kit to determine HCMV serostatus. Peripheral blood mononuclear cells were isolated from blood by Ficoll density gradient centrifugation. According to the germline V gene (reference sequence), CDR1 reads MNHEY and CDR2 reads SMNVEV. The CDR3 goes from the cysteine to the phenylalanine over 17 residues. The entry carries no DNA sequence. Reads for this sample came from an Illumina HiSeq 2000. TCR beta cDNA libraries were prepared using 5'RACE template switching, which introduced a universal primer site and unique molecular identifiers. cDNA synthesis was primed from the TCR beta constant segment and was followed by two successive PCR amplification steps. In the paper's pipeline: MIGEC was used to demultiplex reads and group the reads by UMI, and MiTCR was used to assemble and quantify clonotypes. To exclude erroneous sequences, only TCR cDNA sequences supported by at least two reads were retained. Downstream repertoire analysis used the tcR package, and clonotypes were matched across fractions by CDR3 nucleotide sequence plus V segment. Antigen specificity was annotated against VDJdb with VDJmatch, allowing one amino acid substitution in CDR3. Reads reprocessed by TCRdb are summarized as one entry per CDR3 protein sequence, and DNA is absent. The V and J calls reflect TCRdb's pipeline rather than the authors' work. The sample's own table lists 300,000 to 450,000 distinct CDR3 sequences. Of the sample, roughly 5.2% is held by the ten largest clones.

The specimen sequenced was blood T cells: a sorted CD56 or NKG2C T cell subset, CD4+ or CD8+ T cells, or bulk PBMC T cells (not recorded which). The receptor was isolated from a man aged 18 to 69 in good health. This chain joins TRBV27 to TRBJ2-1; there is no DNA to check the TCRdb D call of TRBD2. The CDR3 is CASLNPGLAGGNNEQFF.